This TCR beta chain was identified in a study of cytomegalovirus exposure and HLA in healthy donors. Study outcomes and limitations: For TCR beta chains, V- and J-gene trimming was later linked to a missense DCLRE1C variant.

The CDR3 runs 18 residues. Germline V CDR1 and CDR2: MGHRA, YSYEKL. Trimming cost V 6 bases and J 0 bases; bases outside gene matches: 5. Vbeta (60) and Jbeta (13) primers were used in the PCR. TCRdb's copy holds only in-frame clones and misses some; the assay was immunoSEQ multiplex PCR. There are about 200,000 clones in the sample; around 74% occur only once, and about 1.4% lies in the top ten. With regard to this clone: Its target is not known.

The sequenced material came from PBMCs. The source of this sequence is a girl aged 5 to 17 in good health and CMV-seropositive. The chain is built from TRBV4-1 and TRBJ2-1, with 16 bases that match TRBD2. This CDR3 is CASSRGLAGGSSYNEQFF. CDR3 bases: TGCGCCAGCAGTCGGGGACTAGCGGGGGGGAGCTCCTACAATGAGCAGTTCTTC.